This T cell receptor beta chain stems from a study of T cell repertoires in cytomegalovirus infection. Study information: CMV epitopes, recently identified HLA-C-restricted and well-studied HLA-B-restricted, were used. Findings and limits, study-wide: Cumulated frequencies of public TCR beta families served to identify carriers of CMV plus the relevant HLA. The study found HLA-C-restricted CMV-specific TCR beta clonotypes dominating the ex vivo response.

In TCRdb, the reads were re-called with MiXCR into one record per CDR3 protein. In the table there are 640,000 or so distinct CDR3 sequences, around a third of which are singletons. This clonotype was detected ten times or more. Its antigen is not known. V lost 5 bases and J lost 1; bases outside the gene matches: 10. Germline V CDR1 and CDR2: SGHVS, FQNEAQ. There are 16 residues in the CDR3. The receptor was derived from a human donor in good health (CMV status not recorded). Some clones in this sample may be carry-over from other donors' samples. This material consisted of cultured PBMCs, taken from culture after CMV antigen stimulation. The genes are TRBV7-8 and TRBJ1-1; 7 nucleotides match TRBD1. The CDR3 reads CASSPHRGGGNTEAFF. The CDR3 bases are TGTGCCAGCAGCCCCCACAGGGGAGGTGGGAACACTGAAGCTTTCTTT.